Listed here are 30 T cell receptor beta chains from one sample, sequenced in a study of PD-L1 blockade in urothelial cancer. This sample's time point: peripheral blood 6 weeks after treatment start. Profiled with immunoSEQ multiplex PCR; TCRdb holds only in-frame clones, not every one. In the table there are 120,000 or so clones, more than 75% of which are singletons. This specimen was PBMCs, taken around atezolizumab (anti-PD-L1) treatment. The receptors here all came from a man aged 50 to 59 with urothelial cancer.

The chain recombines TRBV28 with TRBJ2-1; D not resolved. Germline values: CDR1 MDHEN, CDR2 SYDVKM. The CDR3 consists of 13 residues. Trimming took off 3 bases at V and 9 bases at J, with 12 bases between the two ends. The CDR3 DNA reads TGTGCCAGCAGTTTCTACGAGCGAGGTGAGCAGTTCTTC. Translation gives CASSFYERGEQFF.

The chain couples TRBV6-5 to TRBJ1-5; TRBD1 aligns across 7 bases. The CDR3 spans 13 residues. V shed 4 bases, J shed 7 bases, and the junction held 4 bases outside the gene matches. Germline-derived CDR1 and CDR2 are MNHEY and SVGAGI. The CDR3 spells CASSWDRKQPQHF. Here the CDR3 DNA reads TGTGCCAGCAGTTGGGACAGAAAACAGCCCCAGCATTTT.

This CDR3 reads CASSTYRGNTEAFF. The CDR3 DNA reads TGTGCCAGTAGTACCTACAGGGGGAACACTGAAGCTTTCTTT. The V call is TRBV19, the J call TRBJ1-1, with 7 bases identical to TRBD1. CDR1 and CDR2 (germline): LNHDA, SQIVND (reference sequence). The CDR3 is 14 residues long. Germline trimming cut 4 bases from V and 1 base from J; bases unmatched to any gene: 3.

Only one count was recorded for this clone. This rearrangement joins TRBV14 to TRBJ2-1, with D possibly matching TRBD2 (5 bases). Per the germline V gene, CDR1 is SGHDN and CDR2 is FVKESK. This CDR3 region has 13 residues. Deletions cut 0 bases from V and 12 bases from J, with 12 bases between. The CDR3 nucleotides read TGTGCCAGCAGCCAAGAGCGAGGGAGTCCGCAGTTCTTC. Its translation: CASSQERGSPQFF.

In regard to this clone: The conserved phenylalanine or tryptophan normally closing the CDR3 is absent here, so this likely arose from a read error. The limits of the CDR3 on the DNA are not certain, so only TCRdb's listed CDR3 is given. The chain joins TRBV10-1 to TRBJ1-6. A total of 11 residues make up the CDR3, ends included. Germline-derived CDR1 and CDR2 are WNHNN and SYGVQD (reference sequence). CDR3 loop: CASSEPQGRGN.

The CDR3 reads CASSSQVNEQFF. For the CDR3, the DNA is TGTGCCAGCAGCTCACAGGTTAATGAGCAGTTCTTC. The J gene is TRBJ2-1, the V gene TRBV7-6, with TRBD1 as a possible D gene (5 bases). With 4 bases removed from V and 7 bases from J, the gap between germline ends came to 8 bases. From germline, CDR1 is SGHVS and CDR2 FNYEAQ. CDR3 length: 12 residues.

With respect to this clone: A read error may produce the germline difference seen at one junction end. V is TRBV20-1 and J is TRBJ2-5; perhaps TRBD1 as D (5 bases). Germline CDR1 is DFQATT and CDR2 is SNEGSKA (reference sequence). This CDR3 has 11 amino acids. CDR3 loop: CLGAGQETQYF. The CDR3, as DNA: TGTCTTGGGGCAGGCCAAGAGACCCAGTACTTC.

The chain is built from TRBV20-1 and TRBJ2-7; D is uncertain. This CDR3 is built from 11 residues. The germline V gene has CDR1 DFQATT and CDR2 SNEGSKA (reference sequence). Trimming took off 5 bases at V and 2 bases at J, with 7 bases between the two ends. CDR3 residues: CSASRTYEQYF. CDR3 nucleotide sequence: TGCAGTGCTTCGCGTACCTACGAGCAGTACTTC.

The chain combines TRBV9 with TRBJ2-1; TRBD2 agrees at 8 bases. The CDR3 consists of 16 residues. Germline V gene lookup returns CDR1 SGDLS and CDR2 YYNGEE. Losses at the gene ends were 4 bases for V and 4 bases for J; bases not matched to a gene: 10. CDR3 loop: CASSSQVAGRYNEQFF. Written as DNA, the CDR3 is TGTGCCAGCAGCTCCCAGGTAGCGGGAAGGTACAATGAGCAGTTCTTC.

The gene calls are TRBV2 and TRBJ1-2; TRBD1 might be the D (6 bases). The V end was cut by 8 bases, the J end by 3 bases, with 10 bases between. CDR1 and CDR2 (germline): SNHLY, FYNNEI. CDR3 length equals 12 residues. The CDR3 reads CASGGGHYGYTF. The CDR3 region has the DNA TGTGCCAGCGGCGGGGGGCACTATGGCTACACCTTC.

The rearrangement joins TRBV2 to TRBJ2-7, with 12 bases that match TRBD2. In germline, CDR1 is SNHLY, CDR2 FYNNEI. This CDR3 has 14 amino acids. V trimming: 9 bases; J trimming: 5 bases; junction bases outside the gene matches: 8. The CDR3 region is CASQTSGRFNEQYF. The DNA of the CDR3 is TGTGCCAGTCAAACTAGCGGGAGGTTCAACGAGCAGTACTTC.

The gene calls are TRBV18 and TRBJ2-1; D may be TRBD2 (6 bases). V lost 3 bases, J lost 4 bases, and 13 bases lay in between. Germline V gives CDR1 KGHSH, CDR2 LQKENI. This CDR3 has 15 amino acids. For the CDR3, the DNA is TGTGCCAGCTCACCGGGACTGGAGAGGTACAATGAGCAGTTCTTC. Amino acid sequence: CASSPGLERYNEQFF.

The chain recombines TRBV15 with TRBJ2-5, with D possibly TRBD1 on 6 matching bases. The CDR3 extends over 17 amino acids. V dropped 1 base and J dropped 2 bases, with 17 bases sitting between them. Germline V gives CDR1 LNHNV, CDR2 YYDKDF (reference sequence). The CDR3 sequence is CATSRASGRGGQETQYF. DNA for the CDR3: TGTGCCACCAGCAGAGCCTCTGGTCGAGGGGGACAAGAGACCCAGTACTTC.

The CDR3 bases are TGTGCCAGCAGTCCCAGACTAGCGGGATCCTCCTACAATGAGCAGTTCTTC. Translated, it gives CASSPRLAGSSYNEQFF. The chain joins TRBV27 to TRBJ2-1; 11 bases are shared with TRBD2. CDR3 length equals 17 residues. J lost 0 bases, V lost 5 bases, and 6 bases had no gene match. Germline lookup yields CDR1 MNHEY and CDR2 SMNVEV (reference sequence).

This rearrangement joins TRBV27 to TRBJ1-5, with D uncertain. V gave up 6 bases and J gave up 3 bases, with 9 bases separating them. Germline-derived CDR1 and CDR2 are MNHEY and SMNVEV (reference sequence). There are 13 residues in the CDR3. CDR3 bases: TGTGCCAGCAGCGCGGGGATCAATCAGCCCCAGCATTTT. Its translation is CASSAGINQPQHF.

The chain couples TRBV7-7 to TRBJ2-2; either TRBD1 or TRBD2 may fit D (5 bases each). This CDR3 contains 13 residues. The germline V gene has CDR1 SSHAT and CDR2 FNYEAQ (reference sequence). The CDR3 region is CASATAHTGELFF. CDR3 nucleotides: TGTGCTAGCGCGACAGCGCACACCGGGGAGCTGTTTTTT.

The V call is TRBV15, the J call TRBJ2-1, with TRBD1 matching 7 bases. The CDR3 runs 15 residues. Trimming removed 4 bases from V and 2 bases from J; junction bases left unmatched: 5. The germline V gene encodes CDR1 LNHNV and CDR2 YYDKDF (reference sequence). The CDR3 DNA reads TGTGCCACCAGCACCCGACAGGGCCCCTACAATGAGCAGTTCTTC. Residues: CATSTRQGPYNEQFF.

The chain links TRBV5-5 to TRBJ2-7, with D perhaps matching TRBD1 (7 bases). The germline V gene encodes CDR1 SGHKS and CDR2 YYEKEE (reference sequence). V lost 4 bases and J 4 bases, leaving 18 bases between the germline ends. The CDR3 is made up of 15 amino acids. The CDR3 region has the DNA TGTGCCAGCAGCCGACAGGGAGGCGGGTGGTACGAGCAGTACTTC. Translating gives CASSRQGGGWYEQYF. The full variable domain, completed using reference TRBV5-5 and TRBJ2-7, is DAGVTQSPTHLIKTRGQQVTLRCSPISGHKSVSWYQQVLGQGPQFIFQYYEKEERGRGNFPDRFSARQFPNYSSELNVNALLLGDSALYLCASSRQGGGWYEQYFGPGTRLTVT.

V is TRBV2 and J is TRBJ1-2; D is undetermined. V was pared by 11 bases and J by 1 base, with 17 bases between. CDR3 length: 14 residues. The V gene's germline CDR1 is SNHLY and CDR2 FYNNEI. DNA of the CDR3: TGTGCCTCCCGGGGATCCCGAAGTAACTATGGCTACACCTTC. Translation: CASRGSRSNYGYTF.

The rearrangement joins TRBV7-9 to TRBJ2-2; a possible D gene is TRBD2 (6 bases). The CDR3 is made up of 16 amino acids. V shed 5 bases and J shed 4 bases, with 17 bases lying between them. Germline CDR1 SEHNR, CDR2 FQNEAQ (reference sequence). CDR3 in DNA: TGTGCCAGCAGCCGGAGGTTTGGGGGGTCCACCGGGGAGCTGTTTTTT. Translation: CASSRRFGGSTGELFF. The whole variable domain, filled in from reference TRBV7-9 and TRBJ2-2, reads DTGVSQNPRHKITKRGQNVTFRCDPISEHNRLYWYRQTLGQGPEFLTYFQNEAQLEKSRLLSDRFSAERPKGSFSTLEIQRTEQGDSAMYLCASSRRFGGSTGELFFGEGSRLTVL.

V gene TRBV15 combines with J gene TRBJ1-1, with D tentatively TRBD1 (5 bases). The germline V and J ends were trimmed by 2 bases and 7 bases, with 17 bases remaining between them. The CDR3 spans 15 residues. Germline V gives CDR1 LNHNV, CDR2 YYDKDF (reference sequence). The DNA for the CDR3 is TGTGCCACCAGCAGACCACAGGAGGGCATTATTGAAGCTTTCTTT. Translated, it gives CATSRPQEGIIEAFF.

The chain uses TRBV5-4 and TRBJ2-3, with 9 bases identical to TRBD2. CDR1 SGHNT and CDR2 YYREEE come from the germline V gene (reference sequence). V gave up 4 bases and J gave up 8 bases; unmatched junction bases: 14. The CDR3 totals 16 residues. CDR3 residues: CASSPSSGEGGATQYF. The CDR3 DNA sequence: TGTGCCAGCAGCCCTTCTAGCGGGGAGGGGGGTGCTACGCAGTATTTT.

CDR3 residues: CASSPRGGDPYNEQFF. The CDR3 DNA sequence: TGTGCCAGCAGCCCCCGGGGGGGCGACCCTTACAATGAGCAGTTCTTC. The chain uses TRBV7-3 and TRBJ2-1; 8 positions agree with TRBD2. Germline assignment: CDR1 SGHTA and CDR2 FQGTGA. V gave up 5 bases and J gave up 4 bases; unmatched junction bases: 10. The CDR3 covers 16 residues.

This chain joins TRBV2 and TRBJ2-2; TRBD2 matches 11 bases. This CDR3 spans 15 amino acids. Germline V CDR1 and CDR2: SNHLY, FYNNEI. Unmatched junction bases numbered 7, after V lost 6 bases and J lost 7 bases. The CDR3 DNA is TGTGCCAGCAGGGCACTAGCGGGAGTCGACGGGGAGCTGTTTTTT. This gives the protein CASRALAGVDGELFF.

The V call is TRBV29-1, the J call TRBJ1-1; D unresolved. CDR1 is SQVTM and CDR2 is ANQGSEA in the germline V gene. This CDR3 spans 14 amino acids. Trimming pared 5 bases from V and 1 base from J, leaving 14 bases between. Here the CDR3 DNA reads TGCAGCGTTAAAATCACGTCCGGGAACACTGAAGCTTTCTTT. This codes for CSVKITSGNTEAFF.

The V call is TRBV28, the J call TRBJ1-1; D is uncertain. V dropped 7 bases and J dropped 0 bases, with 9 bases sitting between them. The CDR3 loop spans 13 amino acids. Germline loops: CDR1 MDHEN, CDR2 SYDVKM. CDR3 coding DNA: TGTGCCAGCATTCGACAAATGAACACTGAAGCTTTCTTT. It is translated as CASIRQMNTEAFF.

This chain links TRBV16 with TRBJ1-1, with TRBD1 matching over 7 bases. The CDR3 extends over 14 amino acids. Germline loops: CDR1 KGHSY, CDR2 FQNENV. V was pared by 0 bases and J by 10 bases, with 8 bases of the junction left unmatched. This CDR3 reads CASSQSGAQGGAFF. The CDR3 DNA reads as TGTGCCAGCAGCCAATCGGGTGCGCAGGGGGGAGCTTTCTTT.

The chain joins TRBV28 to TRBJ1-3, with D possibly being TRBD1 (5 bases). The V and J ends lost 2 bases and 1 base respectively, with 15 bases between them. Germline assignment: CDR1 MDHEN and CDR2 SYDVKM. The CDR3 is made up of 17 amino acids. The CDR3 protein is CASSLGGIRVSGNTIYF. CDR3 DNA sequence: TGTGCCAGCAGTTTAGGGGGGATCAGGGTATCTGGAAACACCATATATTTT.

The chain carries TRBV11-3 and TRBJ2-7, with D perhaps TRBD2 (5 bases). V was cut by 5 bases and J by 6 bases, with 11 bases left in between. CDR3 length: 12 residues. The germline gives CDR1 SGHNT, CDR2 YENEEA. The CDR3 region has the DNA TGTGCCAGCAGCCAGCGACGGGGCGAGCAGTACTTC. Encoded protein: CASSQRRGEQYF.

The gene calls are TRBV2 and TRBJ1-1; no clear D. V lost 5 bases, J lost 1 base, and 5 bases lay in between. Per the germline V gene, CDR1 is SNHLY and CDR2 is FYNNEI. The CDR3 totals 12 residues. The CDR3 DNA follows: TGTGCCAGCAGTTCAGAGAACACTGAAGCTTTCTTT. It specifies CASSSENTEAFF. Full variable domain (remainder filled in from reference TRBV2 and TRBJ1-1): EPEVTQTPSHQVTQMGQEVILRCVPISNHLYFYWYRQILGQKVEFLVSFYNNEISEKSEIFDDQFSVERPDGSNFTLKIRSTKLEDSAMYFCASSSENTEAFFGQGTRLTVV.